This TCR beta chain came from a study of neurological immune-mediated disorders. Findings and limits, study-wide: The greatest TCR clonal expansion occurred in HTLV-1-associated myelopathy and the least in multiple sclerosis, which fell below healthy controls.

Relative to its sample, this clonotype is medium-sized. Its matching antigen is unknown. Using its own MiXCR run on the 5' RACE reads, TCRdb lists one record per CDR3 protein. The table shows about 59,000 distinct CDR3 sequences, with more than 9.5% occurring only once. The ends were cut back, 7 bases at V and 2 bases at J, with 16 bases in the middle. This CDR3 is 14 amino acids long. CDR1 is SQVTM, CDR2 ANQGSEA, per germline. The clonotype originates from an older woman with HTLV-1-associated myelopathy (HAM/TSP). The chain couples TRBV29-1 to TRBJ2-3; possibly TRBD2 for D (5 bases). The sequencing input was PBMCs. The DNA of the CDR3 is TGCAGCGCTGCCTCGGCGGGTCTCACAGATACGCAGTATTTT. This translates into CSAASAGLTDTQYF.